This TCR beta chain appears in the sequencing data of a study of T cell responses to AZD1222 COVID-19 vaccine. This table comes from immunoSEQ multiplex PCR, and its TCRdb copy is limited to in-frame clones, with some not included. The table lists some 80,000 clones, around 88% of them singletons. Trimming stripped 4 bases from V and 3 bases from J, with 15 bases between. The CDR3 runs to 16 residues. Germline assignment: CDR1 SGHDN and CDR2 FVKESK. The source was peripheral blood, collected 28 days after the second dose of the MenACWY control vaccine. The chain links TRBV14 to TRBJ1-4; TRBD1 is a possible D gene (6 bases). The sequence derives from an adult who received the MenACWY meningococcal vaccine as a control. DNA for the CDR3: TGTGCCAGCAGCCCCCTCCAGGGGATTGCTAATGAAAAACTGTTTTTT. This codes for CASSPLQGIANEKLFF.